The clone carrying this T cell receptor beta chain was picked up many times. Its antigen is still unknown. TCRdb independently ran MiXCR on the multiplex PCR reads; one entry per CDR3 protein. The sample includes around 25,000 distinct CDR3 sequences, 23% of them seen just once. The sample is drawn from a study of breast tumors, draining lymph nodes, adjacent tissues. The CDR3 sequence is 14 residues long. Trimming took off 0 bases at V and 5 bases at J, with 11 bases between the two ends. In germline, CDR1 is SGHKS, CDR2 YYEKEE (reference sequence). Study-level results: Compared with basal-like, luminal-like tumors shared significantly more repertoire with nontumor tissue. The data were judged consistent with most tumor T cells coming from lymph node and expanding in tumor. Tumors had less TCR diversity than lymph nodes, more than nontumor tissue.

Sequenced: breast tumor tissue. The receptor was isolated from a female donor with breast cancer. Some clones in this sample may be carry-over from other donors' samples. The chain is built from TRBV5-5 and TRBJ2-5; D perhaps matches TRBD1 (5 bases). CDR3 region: CASSLAQGRETQYF. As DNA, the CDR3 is TGTGCCAGCAGCTTGGCCCAGGGTAGGGAGACCCAGTACTTC.